This T cell receptor (beta chain) was sequenced in a study of early T cells in non-severe SARS-CoV-2 infection. At least ten counts were recorded for this clonotype. Each cDNA molecule carried a unique molecular identifier. One entry per CDR3 protein, called by TCRdb with MiXCR from the 5' RACE reads. Of fewer than 85,000 distinct CDR3 sequences listed, roughly 15% were seen once; the top ten hold 1.4%. The germline gives CDR1 MNHEY, CDR2 SVGEGT. V was shortened by 8 bases and J by 5 bases, with 17 bases between the two germline ends. This CDR3 comprises 14 residues. The chain combines TRBV6-2 or TRBV6-3 with TRBJ2-3; D not resolved. The receptor was derived from an adult who was a healthcare worker with PCR-confirmed SARS-CoV-2 infection or an uninfected control (not recorded which). Sequencing was performed on whole blood. The CDR3 region has the DNA TGTGCCAGCGCTGCGAACGGATGGGGAGATACGCAGTATTTT. Translated, it gives CASAANGWGDTQYF.